This paragraph covers one T cell receptor beta chain sequence. The target antigen is unknown. V was pared by 5 bases and J by 1 base, with 13 bases between. CDR1 MNHEY and CDR2 SVGAGI come from the germline V gene. The CDR3 is made up of 15 amino acids. This PCR relied on a set of 60 Vbeta primers and 13 Jbeta primers. Data came from immunoSEQ multiplex PCR; TCRdb stores just in-frame clones and leaves some out. The sample carries 90,000 to 150,000 clones, 74% recorded once. This record belongs to a study of cytomegalovirus exposure and HLA in healthy donors. General study points: Some V segments, including TRBV6-2 and TRBV6-3, were excluded as indistinguishable.

Material: PBMCs. The sequence was collected from a woman between 45 and 65 years old in good health and CMV-seropositive. The V gene is TRBV6-5, the J gene TRBJ2-3, with D perhaps TRBD2 (6 bases). The chain's CDR3 is CASSRAGGGTDTQYF. For the CDR3, the DNA is TGTGCCAGCAGTCGCGCAGGAGGGGGCACAGATACGCAGTATTTT.